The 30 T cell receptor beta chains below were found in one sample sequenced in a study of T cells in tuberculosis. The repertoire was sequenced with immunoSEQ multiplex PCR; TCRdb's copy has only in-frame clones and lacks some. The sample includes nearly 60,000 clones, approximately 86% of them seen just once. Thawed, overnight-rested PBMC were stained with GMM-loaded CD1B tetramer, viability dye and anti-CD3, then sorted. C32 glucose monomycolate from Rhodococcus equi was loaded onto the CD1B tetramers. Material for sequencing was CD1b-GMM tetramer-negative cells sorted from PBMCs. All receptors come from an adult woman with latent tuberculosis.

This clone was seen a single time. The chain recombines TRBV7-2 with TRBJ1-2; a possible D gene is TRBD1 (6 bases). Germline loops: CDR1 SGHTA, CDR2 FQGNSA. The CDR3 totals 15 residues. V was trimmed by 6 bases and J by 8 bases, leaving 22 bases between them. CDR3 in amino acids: CASSLKAGGGVGYTF. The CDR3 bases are TGTGCCAGCAGTCTAAAGGCGGGGGGCGGGGTAGGCTACACCTTC.

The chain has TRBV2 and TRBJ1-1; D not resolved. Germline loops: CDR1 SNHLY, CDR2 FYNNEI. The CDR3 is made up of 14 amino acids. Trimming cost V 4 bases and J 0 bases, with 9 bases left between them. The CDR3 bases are TGTGCCAGCAGTGTTATACCGGTGAACACTGAAGCTTTCTTT. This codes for CASSVIPVNTEAFF.

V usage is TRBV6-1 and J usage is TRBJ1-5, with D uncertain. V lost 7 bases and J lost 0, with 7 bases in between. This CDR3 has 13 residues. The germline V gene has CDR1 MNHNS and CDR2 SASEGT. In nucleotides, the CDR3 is TGTGCCAGCACTGCAGATAGCAATCAGCCCCAGCATTTT. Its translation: CASTADSNQPQHF.

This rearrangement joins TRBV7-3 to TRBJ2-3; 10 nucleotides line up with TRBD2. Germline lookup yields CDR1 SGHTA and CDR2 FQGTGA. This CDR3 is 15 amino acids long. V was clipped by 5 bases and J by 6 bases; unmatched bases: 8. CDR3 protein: CASSPGSSGSDTQYF. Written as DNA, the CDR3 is TGTGCCAGCAGCCCGGGCTCTAGCGGGAGTGATACGCAGTATTTT.

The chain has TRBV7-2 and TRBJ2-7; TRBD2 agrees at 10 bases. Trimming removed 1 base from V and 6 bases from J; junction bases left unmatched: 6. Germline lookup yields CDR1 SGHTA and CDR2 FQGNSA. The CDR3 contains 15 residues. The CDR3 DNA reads TGTGCCAGCAGCTTAGTCCGGACTAGCGGCTTCGAGCAGTACTTC. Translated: CASSLVRTSGFEQYF. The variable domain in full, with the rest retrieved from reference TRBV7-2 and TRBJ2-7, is GAGVSQSPSNKVTEKGKDVELRCDPISGHTALYWYRQSLGQGLEFLIYFQGNSAPDKSGLPSDRFSAERTGGSVSTLTIQRTQQEDSAVYLCASSLVRTSGFEQYFGPGTRLTVT.

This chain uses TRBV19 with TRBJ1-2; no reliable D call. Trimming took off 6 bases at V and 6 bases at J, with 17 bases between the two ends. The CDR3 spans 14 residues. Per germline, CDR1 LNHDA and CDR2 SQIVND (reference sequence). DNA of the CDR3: TGTGCCAGTAGCGGGGATTTTCTCCAAAATGGCTACACCTTC. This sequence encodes CASSGDFLQNGYTF.

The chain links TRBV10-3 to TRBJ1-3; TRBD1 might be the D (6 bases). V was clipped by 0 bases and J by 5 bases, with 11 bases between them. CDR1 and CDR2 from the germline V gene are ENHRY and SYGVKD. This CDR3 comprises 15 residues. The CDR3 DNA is TGTGCCATCAGTGAGTCGATGCAGGGGAGAAACACCATATATTTT. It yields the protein CAISESMQGRNTIYF.

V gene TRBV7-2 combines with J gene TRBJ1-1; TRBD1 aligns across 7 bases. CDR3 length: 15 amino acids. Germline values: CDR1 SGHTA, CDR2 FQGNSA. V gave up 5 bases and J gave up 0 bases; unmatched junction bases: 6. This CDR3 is CASSGAGTVNTEAFF. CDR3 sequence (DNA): TGTGCCAGCAGCGGGGCCGGGACAGTGAACACTGAAGCTTTCTTT.

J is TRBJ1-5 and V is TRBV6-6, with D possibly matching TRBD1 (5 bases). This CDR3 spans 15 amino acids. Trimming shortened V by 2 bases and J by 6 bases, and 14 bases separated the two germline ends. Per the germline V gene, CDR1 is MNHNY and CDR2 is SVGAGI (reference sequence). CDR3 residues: CASSYGGEASQPQHF. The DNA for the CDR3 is TGTGCCAGCAGTTACGGAGGGGAAGCGAGTCAGCCCCAGCATTTT.

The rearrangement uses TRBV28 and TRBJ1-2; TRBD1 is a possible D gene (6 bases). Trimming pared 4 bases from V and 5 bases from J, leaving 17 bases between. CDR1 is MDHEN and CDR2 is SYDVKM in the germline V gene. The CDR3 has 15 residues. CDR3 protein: CASSSAGTLNYGYTF. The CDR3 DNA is TGTGCCAGCAGTTCTGCAGGGACATTGAATTATGGCTACACCTTC.

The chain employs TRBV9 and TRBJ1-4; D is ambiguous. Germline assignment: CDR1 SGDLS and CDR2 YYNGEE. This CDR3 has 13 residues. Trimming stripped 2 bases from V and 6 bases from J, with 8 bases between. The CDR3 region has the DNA TGTGCCAGCAGCGTTCGTTCGGATGAAAAACTGTTTTTT. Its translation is CASSVRSDEKLFF.

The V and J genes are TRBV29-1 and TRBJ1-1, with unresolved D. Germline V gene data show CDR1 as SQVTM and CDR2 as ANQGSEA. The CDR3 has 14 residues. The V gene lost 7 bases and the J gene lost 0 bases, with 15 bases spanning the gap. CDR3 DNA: TGCAGCGCCCACACCGGACTTATGAACACTGAAGCTTTCTTT. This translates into CSAHTGLMNTEAFF.

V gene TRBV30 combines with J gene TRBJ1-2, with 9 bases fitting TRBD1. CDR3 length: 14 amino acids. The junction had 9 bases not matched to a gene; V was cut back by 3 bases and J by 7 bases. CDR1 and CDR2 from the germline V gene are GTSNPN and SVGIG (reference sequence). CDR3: CAWRGDRVRRGYTF. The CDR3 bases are TGTGCCTGGAGGGGGGACAGGGTTCGGCGTGGCTACACCTTC.

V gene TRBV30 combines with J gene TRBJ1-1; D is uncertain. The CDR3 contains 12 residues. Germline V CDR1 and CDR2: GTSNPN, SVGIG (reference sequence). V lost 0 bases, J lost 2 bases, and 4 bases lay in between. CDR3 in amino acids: CAWSVANTEAFF. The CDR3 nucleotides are TGTGCCTGGAGTGTAGCTAACACTGAAGCTTTCTTT.

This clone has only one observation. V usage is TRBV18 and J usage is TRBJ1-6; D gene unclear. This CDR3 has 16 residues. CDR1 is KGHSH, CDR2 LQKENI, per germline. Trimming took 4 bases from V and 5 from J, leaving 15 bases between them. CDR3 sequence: CASSLLDTDNNSPLHF. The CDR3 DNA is TGTGCCAGCTCACTTCTTGACACAGACAATAATTCACCCCTCCACTTT.

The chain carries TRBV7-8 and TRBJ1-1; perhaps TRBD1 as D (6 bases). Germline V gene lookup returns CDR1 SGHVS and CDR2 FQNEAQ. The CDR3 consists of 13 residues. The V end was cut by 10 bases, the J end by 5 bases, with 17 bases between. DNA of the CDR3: TGTGCCATTATCTACAGGGCTGGGACTGAAGCTTTCTTT. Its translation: CAIIYRAGTEAFF. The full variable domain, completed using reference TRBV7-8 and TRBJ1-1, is GAGVSQSPRYKVAKRGQDVALRCDPISGHVSLFWYQQALGQGPEFLTYFQNEAQLDKSGLPSDRFFAERPEGSVSTLKIQRTQQEDSAVYLCAIIYRAGTEAFFGQGTRLTVV.

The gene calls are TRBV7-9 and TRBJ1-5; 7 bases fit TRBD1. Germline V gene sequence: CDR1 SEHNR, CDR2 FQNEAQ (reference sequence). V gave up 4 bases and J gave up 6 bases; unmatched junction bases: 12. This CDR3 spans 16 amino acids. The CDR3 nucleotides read TGTGCCAGCAGCTCGGCGATAGGGGGCGGGCGTCAGCCCCAGCATTTT. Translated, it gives CASSSAIGGGRQPQHF. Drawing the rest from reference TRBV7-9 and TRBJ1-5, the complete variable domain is DTGVSQNPRHKITKRGQNVTFRCDPISEHNRLYWYRQTLGQGPEFLTYFQNEAQLEKSRLLSDRFSAERPKGSFSTLEIQRTEQGDSAMYLCASSSAIGGGRQPQHFGDGTRLSIL.

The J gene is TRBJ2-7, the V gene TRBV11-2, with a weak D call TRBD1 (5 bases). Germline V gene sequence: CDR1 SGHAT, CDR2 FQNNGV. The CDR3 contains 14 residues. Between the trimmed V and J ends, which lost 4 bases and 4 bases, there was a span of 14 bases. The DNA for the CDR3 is TGTGCCAGCAGCTCCAATACAGGAAAATACGAGCAGTACTTC. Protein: CASSSNTGKYEQYF. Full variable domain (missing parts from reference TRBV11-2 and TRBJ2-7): EAGVAQSPRYKIIEKRQSVAFWCNPISGHATLYWYQQILGQGPKLLIQFQNNGVVDDSQLPKDRFSAERLKGVDSTLKIQPAKLEDSAVYLCASSSNTGKYEQYFGPGTRLTVT.

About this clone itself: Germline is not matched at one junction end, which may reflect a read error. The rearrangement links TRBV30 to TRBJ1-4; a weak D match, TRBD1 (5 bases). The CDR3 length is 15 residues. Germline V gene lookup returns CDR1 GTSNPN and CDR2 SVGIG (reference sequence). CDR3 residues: CARSVLGGSNEKLFF. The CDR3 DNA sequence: TGTGCCCGGAGTGTACTGGGGGGATCTAATGAAAAACTGTTTTTT. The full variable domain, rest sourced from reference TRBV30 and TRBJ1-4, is SQTIHQWPATLVQPVGSPLSLECTVEGTSNPNLYWYRQAAGRGLQLLFYSVGIGQISSEVPQNLSASRPQDRQFILSSKKLLLSDSGFYLCARSVLGGSNEKLFFGSGTQLSVL.

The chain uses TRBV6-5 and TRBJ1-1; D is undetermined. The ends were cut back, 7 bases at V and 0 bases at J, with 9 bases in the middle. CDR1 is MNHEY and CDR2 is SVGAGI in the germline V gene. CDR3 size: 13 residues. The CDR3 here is CASTGSVNTEAFF. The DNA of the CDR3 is TGTGCCAGCACCGGGTCAGTGAACACTGAAGCTTTCTTT.

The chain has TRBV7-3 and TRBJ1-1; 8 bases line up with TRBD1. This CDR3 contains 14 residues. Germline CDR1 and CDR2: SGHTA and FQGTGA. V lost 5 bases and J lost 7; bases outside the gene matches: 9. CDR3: CASSLGQGRGEAFF. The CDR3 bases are TGTGCCAGCAGCCTAGGACAGGGTCGTGGTGAAGCTTTCTTT.

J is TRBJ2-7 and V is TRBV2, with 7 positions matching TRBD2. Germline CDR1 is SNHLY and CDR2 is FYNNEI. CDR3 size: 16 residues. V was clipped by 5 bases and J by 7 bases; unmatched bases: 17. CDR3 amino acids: CASSIGAGPPQKEQYF. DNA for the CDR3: TGTGCCAGCAGTATTGGAGCGGGGCCCCCACAAAAGGAGCAGTACTTC.

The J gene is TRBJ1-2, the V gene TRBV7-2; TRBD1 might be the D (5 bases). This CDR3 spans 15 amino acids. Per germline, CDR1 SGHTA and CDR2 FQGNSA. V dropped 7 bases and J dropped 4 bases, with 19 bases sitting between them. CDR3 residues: CASTPSRQGSYGYTF. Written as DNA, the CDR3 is TGTGCCAGCACCCCCTCCCGCCAGGGCTCCTATGGCTACACCTTC. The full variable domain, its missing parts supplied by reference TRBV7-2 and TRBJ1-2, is GAGVSQSPSNKVTEKGKDVELRCDPISGHTALYWYRQSLGQGLEFLIYFQGNSAPDKSGLPSDRFSAERTGGSVSTLTIQRTQQEDSAVYLCASTPSRQGSYGYTFGSGTRLTVV.

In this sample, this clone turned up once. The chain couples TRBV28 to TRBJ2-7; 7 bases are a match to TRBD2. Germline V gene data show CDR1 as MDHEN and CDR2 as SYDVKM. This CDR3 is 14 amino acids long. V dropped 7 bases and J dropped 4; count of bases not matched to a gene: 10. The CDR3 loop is CASTVGGIRYEQYF. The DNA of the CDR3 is TGTGCCAGCACCGTGGGGGGGATTCGATACGAGCAGTACTTC.

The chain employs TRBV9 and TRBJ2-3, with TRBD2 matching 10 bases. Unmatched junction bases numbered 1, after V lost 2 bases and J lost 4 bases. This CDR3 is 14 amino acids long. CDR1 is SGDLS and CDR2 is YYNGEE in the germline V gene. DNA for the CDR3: TGTGCCAGCAGCGTTAGCGGGGGGTCAGATACGCAGTATTTT. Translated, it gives CASSVSGGSDTQYF.

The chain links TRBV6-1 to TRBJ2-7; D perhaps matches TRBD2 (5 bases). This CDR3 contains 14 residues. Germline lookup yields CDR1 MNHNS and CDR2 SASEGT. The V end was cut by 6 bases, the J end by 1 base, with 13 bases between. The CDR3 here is CASSLDGESYEQYF. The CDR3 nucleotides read TGTGCCAGCAGCCTCGACGGGGAGTCCTACGAGCAGTACTTC.

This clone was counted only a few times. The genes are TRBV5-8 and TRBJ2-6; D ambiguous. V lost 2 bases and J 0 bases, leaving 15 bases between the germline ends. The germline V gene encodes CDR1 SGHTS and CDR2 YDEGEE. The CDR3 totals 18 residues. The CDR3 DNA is TGTGCCAGCAGCTTTGACCCGACTGACCTCTCTGGGGCCAACGTCCTGACTTTC. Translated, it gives CASSFDPTDLSGANVLTF. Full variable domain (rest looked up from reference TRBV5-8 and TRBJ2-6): EAGVTQSPTHLIKTRGQQATLRCSPISGHTSVYWYQQALGLGLQFLLWYDEGEERNRGNFPPRFSGRQFPNYSSELNVNALELEDSALYLCASSFDPTDLSGANVLTFGAGSRLTVL.

The CDR3 sequence: CAWVGRGYNEQFF. The CDR3 DNA reads TGTGCCTGGGTCGGGAGGGGCTACAATGAGCAGTTCTTC. The chain combines TRBV30 with TRBJ2-1, with 8 bases that match TRBD2. Per germline, CDR1 GTSNPN and CDR2 SVGIG (reference sequence). V lost 5 bases to trimming and J lost 3 bases; unmatched junction nucleotides: 3. The CDR3 consists of 13 residues.

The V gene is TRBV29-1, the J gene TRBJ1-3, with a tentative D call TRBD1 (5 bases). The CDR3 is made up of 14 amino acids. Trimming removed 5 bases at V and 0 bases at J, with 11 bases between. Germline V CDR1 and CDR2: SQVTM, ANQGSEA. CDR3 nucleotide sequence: TGCAGCGTTTCCGGGACTCTCTCTGGAAACACCATATATTTT. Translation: CSVSGTLSGNTIYF.

The CDR3 region has the DNA TGTGCCAGCAGTTTGGGGGGGGCCACTGGAAACACCATATATTTT. This sequence encodes CASSLGGATGNTIYF. The rearrangement joins TRBV28 to TRBJ1-3; D perhaps matches TRBD1 (6 bases). From germline, CDR1 is MDHEN and CDR2 SYDVKM. This CDR3 contains 15 residues. V shed 3 bases and J shed 2 bases, with 11 bases lying between them. The full variable domain, rest sourced from reference TRBV28 and TRBJ1-3, is DVKVTQSSRYLVKRTGEKVFLECVQDMDHENMFWYRQDPGLGLRLIYFSYDVKMKEKGDIPEGYSVSREKKERFSLILESASTNQTSMYLCASSLGGATGNTIYFGEGSWLTVV.